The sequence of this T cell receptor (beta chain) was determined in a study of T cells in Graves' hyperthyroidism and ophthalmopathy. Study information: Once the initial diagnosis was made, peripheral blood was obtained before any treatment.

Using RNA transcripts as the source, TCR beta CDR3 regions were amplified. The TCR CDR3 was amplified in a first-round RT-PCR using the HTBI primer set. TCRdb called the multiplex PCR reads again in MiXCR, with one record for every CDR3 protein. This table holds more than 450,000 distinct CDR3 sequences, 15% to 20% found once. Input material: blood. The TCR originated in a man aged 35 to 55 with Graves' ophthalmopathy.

The CDR3 sequence is CASMDINPATQYF. CDR3 DNA sequence: TGTGCCAGCATGGACATTAACCCGGCGACCCAGTACTTC. V and J are TRBV28 and TRBJ2-5; D is possibly TRBD1 (5 bases). Germline CDR1 reads MDHEN; CDR2 reads SYDVKM. This CDR3 has 13 residues. V lost 7 bases and J lost 7, with 16 bases in between.